These 10 T cell receptor beta chains came from one sample sequenced in a study of T cell responses to AZD1222 COVID-19 vaccine. Libraries were prepared by immunoSEQ multiplex PCR; TCRdb keeps only in-frame clonotypes and omits some of them. The sample carries 90,000 to 120,000 clones, 92% recorded once. This material consisted of peripheral blood, taken 28 days after the second AZD1222 dose. These TCRs come from an adult who received the AZD1222 COVID-19 vaccine.

V usage is TRBV6-1 and J usage is TRBJ1-2, with D unclear. This CDR3 has 14 residues. Trimming shortened V by 3 bases and J by 4 bases, and 12 bases separated the two germline ends. CDR1 and CDR2 (germline): MNHNS, SASEGT. The CDR3 DNA follows: TGTGCCAGCAGTGACCACCGGTCTCTCTATGGCTACACCTTC. Amino acid sequence: CASSDHRSLYGYTF.

This clone was observed a single time. V usage is TRBV4-1 and J usage is TRBJ1-1; D is unclear. Germline V gene sequence: CDR1 MGHRA, CDR2 YSYEKL. V was clipped by 1 base and J by 0 bases, with 6 bases between them. CDR3 length equals 14 residues. This CDR3 reads CASSQVSVNTEAFF. CDR3 DNA: TGCGCCAGCAGCCAAGTATCGGTGAACACTGAAGCTTTCTTT.

The chain has TRBV25-1 and TRBJ2-7; no firm D call. The length of the CDR3 is 11 residues. V lost 2 bases to trimming and J lost 6 bases, with 5 bases between them. CDR1 and CDR2 (germline): MGHDK, SYGVNS. The CDR3 loop is CASSEAGEQYF. The CDR3 region has the DNA TGTGCCAGCAGTGAAGCAGGCGAGCAGTACTTC.

The V gene is TRBV19, the J gene TRBJ1-1; D not certain. The CDR3 totals 15 residues. Per germline, CDR1 LNHDA and CDR2 SQIVND (reference sequence). V was clipped by 5 bases and J by 1 base, with 14 bases between them. The chain's CDR3 is CASSPRPPGNTEAFF. The CDR3 coding sequence is TGTGCCAGTAGTCCCAGACCCCCTGGGAACACTGAAGCTTTCTTT.

As concerns this clone: A read error may account for a junction end that differs from germline. The V gene is TRBV7-7, the J gene TRBJ2-1, with TRBD2 matching 8 bases. Germline CDR1 reads SSHAT; CDR2 reads FNYEAQ (reference sequence). The CDR3 covers 16 residues. As DNA, the CDR3 is TGTGCTAGCAGCGAGACTAGCCGGGGGGGGCTTAGTGAGCAGTTCTTC. It codes for CASSETSRGGLSEQFF.

V gene TRBV19 combines with J gene TRBJ2-5; possible D gene TRBD2, 6 bases. Germline CDR1 is LNHDA and CDR2 is SQIVND (reference sequence). The CDR3 sequence is 12 residues long. V was shortened by 6 bases and J by 5 bases, with 10 bases between the two germline ends. This CDR3 reads CASSQTRETQYF. CDR3 bases: TGTGCCAGTAGCCAGACTAGGGAGACCCAGTACTTC.

This chain links TRBV7-9 with TRBJ2-1; D gene uncertain. Between the trimmed V and J ends, which lost 11 bases and 0 bases, there was a span of 20 bases. The CDR3 length is 16 residues. Germline V gives CDR1 SEHNR, CDR2 FQNEAQ (reference sequence). CDR3 region: CALGLNAKHSYNEQFF. The CDR3 DNA sequence: TGTGCCCTCGGTCTTAATGCGAAACACTCCTACAATGAGCAGTTCTTC.

The chain has TRBV7-2 and TRBJ2-1; possible D gene TRBD2, 6 bases. From germline, CDR1 is SGHTA and CDR2 FQGNSA. The V end was cut by 1 base, the J end by 4 bases, with 11 bases between. The CDR3 spans 15 residues. This CDR3 reads CASSLDRTIYNEQFF. For the CDR3, the DNA is TGTGCCAGCAGCTTAGACAGGACTATTTACAATGAGCAGTTCTTC.

The count of this clone is one. The chain recombines TRBV19 with TRBJ1-1; 7 nucleotides agree with TRBD1. J was trimmed by 9 bases and V by 5 bases; bases with no gene match: 12. The germline V gene encodes CDR1 LNHDA and CDR2 SQIVND (reference sequence). The CDR3 extends over 14 amino acids. CDR3 protein: CASSGGDSTEQAFF. DNA of the CDR3: TGTGCCAGTAGTGGGGGGGACAGTACAGAACAAGCTTTCTTT.

The rearrangement joins TRBV5-1 to TRBJ2-1, with D perhaps matching TRBD2 (6 bases). Trimming pared 0 bases from V and 7 bases from J, leaving 8 bases between. Germline V gene lookup returns CDR1 SGHRS and CDR2 YFSETQ. There are 13 residues in the CDR3. The CDR3 DNA is TGCGCCAGCAGCTTGGCCCGGGGGAATGAGCAGTTCTTC. Translated, it gives CASSLARGNEQFF.